Listed below are T cell receptor beta chains from one sample, sequenced in a study of early T cells in non-severe SARS-CoV-2 infection. A single record per CDR3 protein comes from TCRdb applying MiXCR to the 5' RACE reads. This table has about 64,000 distinct CDR3 sequences, around 12% appearing once. The sample in question was whole blood, obtained at baseline. Receptors originate from an adult who was a healthcare worker with PCR-confirmed SARS-CoV-2 infection or an uninfected control (not recorded which). Both conserved end residues are part of each CDR3. D genes are given only for firm matches. Expanded clones are given a class, and other clones once, few, many or no size at all.

j_gene,abundance,v_gene,d_gene,CDR3aa,CDR3nt
TRBJ2-1,many,TRBV28,-,CASTSAGLVNEQFF,TGTGCCAGCACCTCCGCCGGGTTGGTGAATGAGCAGTTCTTC
TRBJ2-2,-,TRBV13,-,CASSLGLANTGELFF,TGTGCCAGCAGCTTAGGTCTGGCGAACACCGGGGAGCTGTTTTTT
TRBJ2-5,-,TRBV10-2,-,CASRRGLFRLETQYF,TGCGCCAGCAGGCGGGGACTGTTCAGACTAGAGACCCAGTACTTC
TRBJ2-1,-,TRBV20-1,-,CSAPGPGNVDEQFF,TGCAGTGCTCCTGGACCGGGAAATGTCGATGAGCAGTTCTTC
TRBJ2-3,few,TRBV5-1,-,CASSLVTVGTDTQYF,TGCGCCAGCAGCTTGGTTACAGTTGGCACAGATACGCAGTATTTT
TRBJ1-2,few,TRBV4-1,-,CASSQERMDYGYTF,TGCGCCAGCAGCCAAGAACGGATGGACTATGGCTACACCTTC
TRBJ1-1,many,TRBV10-2,TRBD1,CASRTSGQGITAFF,TGCGCCAGCAGGACGTCGGGACAGGGCATCACAGCTTTCTTT
TRBJ1-3,many,TRBV3-1,-,CASSPLRYSGNTIYF,TGTGCCAGCAGCCCTCTTCGGTACTCTGGAAACACCATATATTTT
TRBJ1-5,many,TRBV15,-,CATSRDRGQNQPQHF,TGTGCCACCAGCAGAGACAGGGGCCAGAATCAGCCCCAGCATTTT
TRBJ1-1,few,TRBV6-1,-,CASSNGDGRPEAFF,TGTGCCAGCAGTAACGGGGATGGGCGGCCTGAAGCTTTCTTT
TRBJ2-2,many,TRBV7-2,-,CASSFTYTGELFF,TGTGCCAGCAGCTTTACTTACACCGGGGAGCTGTTTTTT
TRBJ2-1,-,TRBV6-2/TRBV6-3,-,CASSYSNLQSEQFF,TGTGCCAGCAGTTACTCGAATCTCCAGTCGGAGCAGTTCTTC
TRBJ2-2,-,TRBV6-1,-,CASSEGGRTGELFF,TGTGCCAGCAGTGAAGGGGGGCGGACCGGGGAGCTGTTTTTT
TRBJ2-2,few,TRBV13,-,CASSSSEGTGELFF,TGTGCCAGCAGCTCGTCGGAGGGCACCGGGGAGCTGTTTTTT
TRBJ1-3,few,TRBV30,-,CAWRRVSGNTIYF,TGTGCCTGGAGAAGGGTCTCTGGAAACACCATATATTTT
TRBJ1-2,many,TRBV5-5,TRBD1,CASSPDRGNGYTF,TGTGCCAGCAGCCCGGACAGGGGGAATGGCTACACCTTC